The 17 T cell receptor beta chains reported below all come from one sample, sequenced in a study of CD4 and CD8 cells across lung adenocarcinoma regions (dated by TCRdb to 2016 to 2019). Library method: PCR. The sequencer listed for this sample is HiSeq X Ten. TCRdb handled the public reads itself, with Q25 trimming in fastp and clone calling in MiXCR, and kept productive beta chains. Rows matching on CDR3 protein sequence are summarized as one entry with the most common DNA and genes. The sample contains over 15,000 distinct CDR3 sequences, 51% of them found a single time. The leading ten clones occupy 50% to 65% of the sample. Sequenced material: CD8+ T cells from the center of a lung tumor. In the paper's terms, the cell subset or site label means: tumor center region. All receptors come from a female donor with lung adenocarcinoma. The CD4 and CD8 labels of this study may be unreliable.

This clonotype was seen many times. The CDR3 nucleotides are TGTGCCAGCAGCGCAACAGGGCCCTATGGCTACACCTTC. Translating gives CASSATGPYGYTF. The chain couples TRBV7-2 to TRBJ1-2, with a tentative D call TRBD1 (6 bases). Germline values: CDR1 SGHTA, CDR2 FQGNSA. V was clipped by 5 bases and J by 4 bases, with 11 bases between them. The CDR3 contains 13 residues.

As regards this clonotype: Being one base from a much bigger clone, this may be a read error. V is TRBV6-5 and J is TRBJ2-5; TRBD2 might be the D (7 bases). Germline V CDR1 and CDR2: MNHEY, SVGAGI. The CDR3 extends over 14 amino acids. V was shortened by 0 bases and J by 11 bases, with 16 bases between the two germline ends. The CDR3 nucleotides are TGTGCCAGCAGTTACTCCGGGGGGCCCGATGAGCAGTACTTC. Its protein product is CASSYSGGPDEQYF.

As for this clonotype: A much larger clonotype is one base distant, so this may be a read error. V is TRBV6-5 and J is TRBJ2-1, with 10 bases aligning to TRBD2. The CDR3 extends over 15 amino acids. Germline values: CDR1 MNHEY, CDR2 SVGAGI. V was pared by 7 bases and J by 3 bases, with 6 bases of the junction left unmatched. CDR3 residues: CASTLAGGGYNEQFF. CDR3 nucleotides: TGTGCCAGCACTTTAGCGGGAGGCGGCTACAATGAGCAGTTCTTC.

The chain employs TRBV6-1 and TRBJ1-2, with no clear D. V dropped 7 bases and J dropped 4 bases, with 16 bases sitting between them. The CDR3 is 14 amino acids. CDR1 is MNHNS, CDR2 SASEGT, per germline. The CDR3 nucleotides are TGTGCCAGCATCGCAGCGGGCGGTGGCTATGGCTACACCTTC. It translates to CASIAAGGGYGYTF.

The chain has TRBV7-2 and TRBJ2-5; maybe TRBD2 (5 bases). Near its end, the DNA agrees better with TRBJ2-1, so the J call may be wrong. The CDR3 sequence is 14 residues long. CDR1 and CDR2 from the germline V gene are SGHTA and FQGNSA. The CDR3 region has the DNA TGTGCCAGCAGCTTAGTTGACTACCAAGAGACCCAGTTCTTC. Amino acid sequence: CASSLVDYQETQFF.

This clonotype was observed a handful of times. A read error may explain this, as a much larger clone is one base away. V usage is TRBV6-5 and J usage is TRBJ2-4; D is possibly TRBD1 (6 bases). The CDR3 loop spans 14 amino acids. Germline V gene sequence: CDR1 MNHEY, CDR2 SVGAGI. The germline V and J ends were trimmed by 4 bases and 13 bases, with 20 bases remaining between them. CDR3 region: CASSSRTVTGEQYF. In nucleotides, the CDR3 is TGTGCCAGCAGTTCACGGACAGTTACCGGTGAGCAGTACTTC.

The chain joins TRBV11-3 to TRBJ2-1; the D call may be TRBD1 or TRBD2 (7 bases each). The DNA end lines up better with TRBJ2-7; the J call may be wrong. This CDR3 comprises 13 residues. Germline V lookup: CDR1 SGHNT, CDR2 YENEEA. The DNA for the CDR3 is TGTGCCAGCAGCAGCAGGGGGGGCTACGAGCAGTACTTC. Protein product: CASSSRGGYEQYF.

This clonotype has ten or more counts. The chain employs TRBV6-1 and TRBJ2-1; D may match TRBD1 or TRBD2 (5 bases each). Germline lookup yields CDR1 MNHNS and CDR2 SASEGT. This CDR3 comprises 15 residues. V was shortened by 6 bases and J by 6 bases, with 18 bases between the two germline ends. CDR3 sequence: CASSVDSGPFNEQFF. Written as DNA, the CDR3 is TGTGCCAGCAGCGTTGACAGCGGCCCTTTCAATGAGCAGTTCTTC.

The chain is built from TRBV6-1 and TRBJ2-2, with 7 bases that match TRBD1. Losses at the gene ends were 10 bases for V and 5 bases for J; bases not matched to a gene: 13. CDR3 length: 15 amino acids. Germline V gene lookup returns CDR1 MNHNS and CDR2 SASEGT. CDR3 in amino acids: CATSGRGLGTGELFF. The CDR3 coding sequence is TGTGCCACCTCGGGAAGGGGGCTTGGGACCGGGGAGCTGTTTTTT.

By its share, this clonotype is medium-sized. The chain has TRBV6-1 and TRBJ2-1; TRBD2 matches 7 bases. V lost 1 base to trimming and J lost 1 base; unmatched junction nucleotides: 7. CDR3 length: 17 amino acids. Germline assignment: CDR1 MNHNS and CDR2 SASEGT. Written as DNA, the CDR3 is TGTGCCAGCAGTGAAGGTGGAGCGGGGAGATCCTACAATGAGCAGTTCTTC. Protein sequence: CASSEGGAGRSYNEQFF.

By share, this clonotype ranks as medium-sized (0.01 to 0.1%). For the CDR3, the DNA is TGTGCCAGCAGTTTAGCCGGGGGAGGGAGCTCAGATACGCAGTATTTT. This sequence encodes CASSLAGGGSSDTQYF. The V and J genes are TRBV6-5 and TRBJ2-3, with 7 bases that match TRBD2. Germline V gene sequence: CDR1 MNHEY, CDR2 SVGAGI. The V gene end was trimmed by 4 bases and the J gene end by 4 bases; junction bases not matched to a gene: 11. The CDR3 contains 16 residues.

This clonotype is classed as medium-sized. The V call is TRBV27, the J call TRBJ2-1; D is possibly TRBD1 or TRBD2 (5 bases each). The ends were cut back, 5 bases at V and 0 bases at J, with 14 bases in the middle. Germline V gives CDR1 MNHEY, CDR2 SMNVEV (reference sequence). The CDR3 is made up of 16 amino acids. Here the CDR3 reads CASSSPRGRSYNEQFF. The CDR3 DNA is TGTGCCAGCAGTAGCCCGAGGGGACGCTCCTACAATGAGCAGTTCTTC.

The chain carries TRBV6-1 and TRBJ2-1; 13 bases align to TRBD2. TRBJ2-7 explains the end of the DNA better; the J call may be wrong. CDR1 and CDR2 (germline): MNHNS, SASEGT. The length of the CDR3 is 14 residues. The CDR3 coding sequence is TGTGCCAGCAGGGGACTAGCGGGATTGTACGAGCAGTACTTC. Translating it yields CASRGLAGLYEQYF.

The chain carries TRBV6-1 and TRBJ1-4, with 7 bases identical to TRBD1. Trimming at V came to 1 base and at J to 4 bases, leaving 3 bases not matched to a gene. CDR1 is MNHNS and CDR2 is SASEGT in the germline V gene. This CDR3 is built from 15 residues. In DNA, the CDR3 is TGTGCCAGCAGTGAAGTGACAGGGAGTAATGAAAAACTGTTTTTT. It specifies CASSEVTGSNEKLFF.

The CDR3 nucleotides are TGTGCCAGCAGCTCAACAGGGGGCTATGGCTACACCTTC. Protein sequence: CASSSTGGYGYTF. The gene calls are TRBV7-2 and TRBJ1-2, with 8 positions matching TRBD1. Losses at the gene ends were 4 bases for V and 4 bases for J; bases not matched to a gene: 2. The CDR3 runs to 13 residues. CDR1 is SGHTA and CDR2 is FQGNSA in the germline V gene.

The rearrangement uses TRBV15 and TRBJ2-3; D ambiguous. V was clipped by 0 bases and J by 2 bases, with 12 bases between them. This CDR3 contains 16 residues. Germline V gene data show CDR1 as LNHNV and CDR2 as YYDKDF (reference sequence). The CDR3 region is CATSRDQIVFTDTQYF. The CDR3 DNA is TGTGCCACCAGCAGAGATCAGATAGTATTCACAGATACGCAGTATTTT.

The V call is TRBV4-1, the J call TRBJ2-1; D possibly uses TRBD1 or TRBD2 (5 bases each). V lost 2 bases to trimming and J lost 11 bases, with 16 bases between them. The CDR3 is 14 residues long. Germline V gives CDR1 MGHRA, CDR2 YSYEKL. For the CDR3, the DNA is TGCGCCAGCAGCCAAACCCCGGGGCAGACGAAGCAGTTCTTC. Residues: CASSQTPGQTKQFF.